Below, 32 T cell receptor beta chains from the same sample are listed, as sequenced in a study of tumor-infiltrating lymphocytes in oesophageal squamous cell carcinoma. TCRdb processed the PCR reads anew with MiXCR; each CDR3 protein has one entry. Among fewer than 20,000 distinct CDR3 sequences listed, 35% to 45% were seen once. Sequencing was done on a sample of esophageal tumor tissue. The receptors stem from a male donor with esophageal squamous cell carcinoma.

The J gene is TRBJ2-5, the V gene TRBV10-3, with D perhaps TRBD1 (5 bases). The J call is in doubt because the DNA end fits TRBJ2-7 better. Germline values: CDR1 ENHRY, CDR2 SYGVKD. The CDR3 consists of 13 residues. CDR3: CAIEGVNSYEQYF. The DNA for the CDR3 is TGTGCCATCGAAGGGGTTAACTCCTACGAGCAGTACTTC.

This clonotype was seen more than once but under ten times. This sequence joins TRBV7-2 and TRBJ2-5; D unresolved. The assigned J gene may be wrong: the sequence end matches TRBJ2-7 better. The CDR3 extends over 14 amino acids. Germline assignment: CDR1 SGHTA and CDR2 FQGNSA. In DNA form, the CDR3 reads TGTGCCAGCAGCTTAGGTAACAGAGCTTACGAGCAGTACTTC. This translates into CASSLGNRAYEQYF.

This clonotype was recorded at least ten times. The chain recombines TRBV6-1 with TRBJ2-7; the D gene is possibly TRBD2 (5 bases). Looked up from germline, CDR1 is MNHNS and CDR2 is SASEGT. V was pared by 7 bases and J by 4 bases, with 17 bases between. The CDR3 is 14 residues long. The CDR3 protein is CASKYPGTSYEQYF. The CDR3 DNA is TGTGCCAGCAAATATCCCGGCACTAGTTACGAGCAGTACTTC.

This sequence joins TRBV28 and TRBJ2-3, with TRBD2 matching over 8 bases. Germline trimming cut 8 bases from V and 5 bases from J; bases unmatched to any gene: 9. The length of the CDR3 is 14 residues. CDR1 is MDHEN and CDR2 is SYDVKM in the germline V gene. CDR3 nucleotides: TGTGCCAGCCAACCGGGGGGGCTTGGAGATACGCAGTATTTT. Its translation: CASQPGGLGDTQYF.

This clonotype was picked up one time. This chain uses TRBV5-1 with TRBJ2-3; possible D gene TRBD2, 6 bases. The CDR3 covers 16 residues. Looked up from germline, CDR1 is SGHRS and CDR2 is YFSETQ. V lost 3 bases to trimming and J lost 4 bases, with 18 bases between them. CDR3 DNA sequence: TGCGCCAGCAGCTGGGGGGTAGTTTTGGGTTCAGATACGCAGTATTTT. This gives the protein CASSWGVVLGSDTQYF. Looking up the rest from reference TRBV5-1 and TRBJ2-3 gives the full variable domain: KAGVTQTPRYLIKTRGQQVTLSCSPISGHRSVSWYQQTPGQGLQFLFEYFSETQRNKGNFPGRFSGRQFSNSRSEMNVSTLELGDSALYLCASSWGVVLGSDTQYFGPGTRLTVL.

Turning to this clonotype: An end of the junction differs from the germline gene, which may be a read error. The chain uses TRBV7-6 and TRBJ2-2, with TRBD1 matching over 7 bases. CDR1 is SGHVS, CDR2 FNYEAQ, per germline. The CDR3 has 16 residues. CDR3 sequence reads: CASSPSRRGGSGELFF. The CDR3 DNA reads TGTGCTAGCAGCCCTAGCAGGAGAGGGGGCTCCGGGGAGCTGTTTTTT. Full variable domain (outside the CDR3, taken from reference TRBV7-6 and TRBJ2-2): GAGVSQSPRYKVTKRGQDVALRCDPISGHVSLYWYRQALGQGPEFLTYFNYEAQQDKSGLPNDRFSAERPEGSISTLTIQRTEQRDSAMYRCASSPSRRGGSGELFFGEGSRLTVL.

By proportion, this clonotype is medium-sized. CDR3 residues: CASSTGTAINEKLFF. The DNA of the CDR3 is TGTGCCAGCAGTACAGGGACAGCCATTAATGAAAAACTGTTTTTT. The chain joins TRBV6-1 to TRBJ1-4; 7 nucleotides line up with TRBD1. This CDR3 region has 15 residues. The V and J ends lost 5 bases and 4 bases, in that order; junction bases with no gene match: 7. CDR1 MNHNS and CDR2 SASEGT come from the germline V gene.

The genes are TRBV3-1 and TRBJ1-3; possibly TRBD1 for D (5 bases). There are 14 residues in the CDR3. The V end was cut by 0 bases, the J end by 4 bases, with 7 bases between. The germline V gene has CDR1 LGHDT and CDR2 YNNKEL (reference sequence). CDR3 in amino acids: CASSQEGLGNTIYF. CDR3 sequence (DNA): TGTGCCAGCAGCCAAGAGGGACTCGGAAACACCATATATTTT.

This clonotype was picked up one time. The CDR3 nucleotides read TGTGCCAGTAGTAAAACTAGCGGGAGGGCGGACAATGAGCAGTTCTTC. Encoded protein: CASSKTSGRADNEQFF. The chain employs TRBV19 and TRBJ2-1; 13 bases agree with TRBD2. V shed 4 bases, J shed 5 bases, and the junction held 5 bases outside the gene matches. CDR3 length equals 16 residues. The germline V gene has CDR1 LNHDA and CDR2 SQIVND (reference sequence).

This clonotype occurred a few times. The chain combines TRBV7-8 with TRBJ2-7; no reliable D call. The end of the DNA fits TRBJ2-1 better, so the J call may be wrong. Germline loops: CDR1 SGHVS, CDR2 FQNEAQ. The CDR3 is 11 amino acids. CDR3: CASSLLNEQFF. As DNA, the CDR3 is TGTGCCAGCAGCTTGTTAAATGAGCAGTTCTTC.

This clonotype was observed a few times. V usage is TRBV2 and J usage is TRBJ2-7; D might be TRBD2 (6 bases). Germline CDR1 reads SNHLY; CDR2 reads FYNNEI. The CDR3 is 14 amino acids. Trimming took off 8 bases at V and 0 bases at J, with 14 bases between the two ends. This CDR3 reads CASGGGRGSYEQYF. The CDR3 region has the DNA TGTGCCAGCGGGGGAGGCAGAGGCTCCTACGAGCAGTACTTC.

There are many counts of this clonotype. Here the CDR3 DNA reads TGCGCCAGCACGGGACAGGGGGAGTATGGCTACACCTTC. It translates to CASTGQGEYGYTF. The rearrangement joins TRBV10-1 to TRBJ1-2, with 11 bases identical to TRBD1. This CDR3 is 13 amino acids long. V shed 7 bases, J shed 5 bases, and the junction held 3 bases outside the gene matches. CDR1 and CDR2 from the germline V gene are WNHNN and SYGVQD (reference sequence).

This clonotype appeared many times. The chain is built from TRBV18 and TRBJ2-2; 8 nucleotides match TRBD2. Germline V gene sequence: CDR1 KGHSH, CDR2 LQKENI. V trimming: 0 bases; J trimming: 5 bases; junction bases outside the gene matches: 5. The CDR3 loop spans 16 amino acids. The CDR3 bases are TGTGCCAGCTCACCACCGGGCCGGGAGGGGACCGGGGAGCTGTTTTTT. It is translated as CASSPPGREGTGELFF. Using reference TRBV18 and TRBJ2-2 for the parts outside the CDR3, the full variable domain is NAGVMQNPRHLVRRRGQEARLRCSPMKGHSHVYWYRQLPEEGLKFMVYLQKENIIDESGMPKERFSAEFPKEGPSILRIQQVVRGDSAAYFCASSPPGREGTGELFFGEGSRLTVL.

At least ten counts were recorded for this clonotype. The chain links TRBV6-1 to TRBJ2-3; 15 nucleotides line up with TRBD2. V shed 10 bases, J shed 1 base, and the junction held 3 bases outside the gene matches. Germline V gives CDR1 MNHNS, CDR2 SASEGT. The CDR3 has 15 amino acids. CDR3 sequence reads: CATRTSGGGTDTQYF. DNA for the CDR3: TGTGCCACCCGGACTAGCGGGGGGGGCACAGATACGCAGTATTTT.

This sequence joins TRBV11-2 and TRBJ2-1; possible D gene TRBD2, 6 bases. The germline CDR1 and CDR2 sequences are SGHAT and FQNNGV. Trimming took 0 bases from V and 7 from J, leaving 7 bases between them. The length of the CDR3 is 13 residues. The CDR3 sequence is CASSLELANEQFF. CDR3 in DNA: TGTGCCAGCAGCTTAGAACTAGCAAATGAGCAGTTCTTC.

In this sample, this clonotype turned up a few times. The chain carries TRBV7-2 and TRBJ2-5; D uncertain. This CDR3 region has 13 residues. Germline V gene data show CDR1 as SGHTA and CDR2 as FQGNSA. The V gene lost 3 bases and the J gene lost 2 bases, with 7 bases spanning the gap. The CDR3 protein is CASSFAVQETQYF. In DNA form, the CDR3 reads TGTGCCAGCAGCTTCGCGGTACAAGAGACCCAGTACTTC.

This clonotype showed up many times. This chain links TRBV6-6 with TRBJ2-7; 15 nucleotides agree with TRBD2. This CDR3 region has 16 residues. In germline, CDR1 is MNHNY, CDR2 SVGAGI (reference sequence). The trim removed 1 base at V and 4 bases at J, leaving 2 bases unmatched. The CDR3, as DNA: TGTGCCAGCAGTTACTTAGGACTAGCGGGAGGGTACGAGCAGTACTTC. Its translation: CASSYLGLAGGYEQYF.

The count of this clonotype is one. Lacking the conserved final phenylalanine or tryptophan, this CDR3 likely reflects a read error. No DNA is shown, since the ends of the CDR3 on it are uncertain; the CDR3 is the one TCRdb lists. The CDR3: CASSEVRTMNEQYFGP. V usage is TRBV6-5 and J usage is TRBJ1-1. The CDR3 is 16 amino acids long, termini counted. CDR1 MNHEY and CDR2 SVGAGI come from the germline V gene.

This clonotype showed up many times. The rearrangement links TRBV4-1 to TRBJ1-1; D gene uncertain. Trimming shortened V by 4 bases and J by 6 bases, and 21 bases separated the two germline ends. Germline CDR1 reads MGHRA; CDR2 reads YSYEKL. This CDR3 contains 16 residues. The CDR3 nucleotides read TGCGCCAGCAGCCCCCAGCTAGGCTTTAATTTTGCTGAAGCTTTCTTT. This translates into CASSPQLGFNFAEAFF.

On this clonotype itself: Since no conserved phenylalanine or tryptophan closes the CDR3, a read error is the likely cause. Because the CDR3's place on the DNA is in doubt, the DNA is left out and the CDR3 is given as listed by TCRdb. The chain carries TRBV6-1 and TRBJ2-1; whether TRBD1, the table's D call, matches the DNA was not checked. The length of the CDR3 is 17 amino acids, counting both ends. In germline, CDR1 is MNHNS, CDR2 SASEGT. The CDR3 is CASSRVLQGNYGYTFGS.

This clonotype came up many times. V usage is TRBV7-9 and J usage is TRBJ2-3, with TRBD1 matching over 9 bases. CDR1 and CDR2 from the germline V gene are SEHNR and FQNEAQ (reference sequence). Trimming removed 7 bases from V and 6 bases from J; junction bases left unmatched: 14. This CDR3 is built from 16 residues. CDR3 DNA: TGTGCCAGCACTGCCGCCGGGACAGGGCTCCCTGATACGCAGTATTTT. Amino acids: CASTAAGTGLPDTQYF. Filled out from reference TRBV7-9 and TRBJ2-3, the complete variable domain reads DTGVSQNPRHKITKRGQNVTFRCDPISEHNRLYWYRQTLGQGPEFLTYFQNEAQLEKSRLLSDRFSAERPKGSFSTLEIQRTEQGDSAMYLCASTAAGTGLPDTQYFGPGTRLTVL.

This clonotype was detected many times. Just one base apart from a much larger clone, this may be a read error. Here the CDR3 DNA reads TGTGCCAGCAGTTACTGGCCAGGGCTCTACAATGAGCAGTACTTC. This encodes CASSYWPGLYNEQYF. V usage is TRBV6-6 and J usage is TRBJ2-7; a possible D gene is TRBD1 (5 bases). Germline V gene data show CDR1 as MNHNY and CDR2 as SVGAGI (reference sequence). Trimming cost V 1 base and J 7 bases, with 17 bases left between them. The CDR3 totals 15 residues.

The count of this clonotype is one. The CDR3 does not close with the conserved phenylalanine or tryptophan, likely indicating a read error. The DNA is omitted, as the CDR3 cannot be located on it reliably, and the CDR3 follows TCRdb's listing. The chain is built from TRBV7-2 and TRBJ2-6; the table names TRBD1, a call not compared with the DNA. The CDR3 extends over 16 residues, inclusive of both ends. The germline V gene encodes CDR1 SGHTA and CDR2 FQGNSA. CDR3 sequence reads: CASSTDRQSYEQYFGA.

This chain links TRBV20-1 with TRBJ1-2; 7 bases line up with TRBD1. The J segment lost 4 bases and the V segment lost 6 bases, leaving 11 bases of the junction unmatched. The CDR3 has 14 residues. Germline V gene sequence: CDR1 DFQATT, CDR2 SNEGSKA (reference sequence). The CDR3 region has the DNA TGCAGTGCAAGACAGACAGGGTTCCGCTATGGCTACACCTTC. Translating gives CSARQTGFRYGYTF.

J is TRBJ2-1 and V is TRBV28, with TRBD2 identical over 7 bases. Losses at the gene ends were 4 bases for V and 12 bases for J; bases not matched to a gene: 12. Germline CDR1 MDHEN, CDR2 SYDVKM. The CDR3 has 14 amino acids. CDR3: CASSSRTSRHVQFF. CDR3 nucleotide sequence: TGTGCCAGCAGTTCTCGGACTAGTCGACACGTGCAGTTCTTC.

This clonotype was recorded at least ten times. Being one base from a much bigger clone, this may be a read error. V is TRBV7-9 and J is TRBJ2-5; no clear D. The CDR3 runs to 16 residues. CDR1 is SEHNR and CDR2 is FQNEAQ in the germline V gene (reference sequence). V was pared by 5 bases and J by 11 bases, with 27 bases between. CDR3 sequence reads: CASSKSGRFLYNEQYF. In DNA form, the CDR3 reads TGTGCCAGCAGCAAAAGTGGGCGGTTTCTCTACAATGAGCAGTACTTC.

This clonotype was counted at least ten times. This chain links TRBV7-9 with TRBJ1-2; D is perhaps TRBD1 (5 bases). V lost 0 bases and J 6 bases, leaving 11 bases between the germline ends. Germline lookup yields CDR1 SEHNR and CDR2 FQNEAQ (reference sequence). This CDR3 spans 14 amino acids. The CDR3 is CASSLAGRVDGYTF. The CDR3 DNA reads TGTGCCAGCAGCTTAGCTGGCAGGGTGGATGGCTACACCTTC.

This clonotype came up a few times. V and J are TRBV12-3 or TRBV12-4 and TRBJ2-5; TRBD1 agrees at 7 bases. The CDR3 is made up of 13 amino acids. V shed 7 bases, J shed 4 bases, and the junction held 6 bases outside the gene matches. CDR3 sequence reads: CASINRGLETQYF. CDR3 DNA sequence: TGTGCCAGCATCAACAGGGGTTTAGAGACCCAGTACTTC.

This rearrangement joins TRBV12-3 or TRBV12-4 to TRBJ2-6; 9 bases line up with TRBD1. J was trimmed by 3 bases and V by 3 bases; bases with no gene match: 3. This CDR3 region has 16 residues. The chain's CDR3 is CASSFGTGYGANVLTF. CDR3 nucleotide sequence: TGTGCCAGCAGTTTCGGGACAGGGTATGGGGCCAACGTCCTGACTTTC.

The chain couples TRBV4-3 to TRBJ2-1; D unresolved. TRBJ2-7 explains the end of the DNA better; the J call may be wrong. The CDR3 is 14 residues long. Germline CDR1 LGHNA, CDR2 YSLEER. The CDR3 protein is CASSKDVGKPEQYF. CDR3 nucleotides: TGCGCCAGCAGCAAGGACGTGGGAAAGCCCGAGCAGTACTTC.

This clonotype was found many times. CDR3 nucleotide sequence: TGCGCCAGCAGTGACGCCTCCTACAATGAGCAGTACTTC. Its translation is CASSDASYNEQYF. The J gene is TRBJ2-1, the V gene TRBV10-1; D not resolved. With the DNA end fitting TRBJ2-7 better, the J assignment may be wrong. Germline V gene sequence: CDR1 WNHNN, CDR2 SYGVQD (reference sequence). CDR3 size: 13 residues.

This chain joins TRBV12-3 or TRBV12-4 and TRBJ2-1, with TRBD2 matching over 14 bases. Gene TRBJ2-7 matches the end of the DNA better, so the J call may be wrong. CDR3 length: 16 residues. In nucleotides, the CDR3 is TGTGCCAGCAGTTCCCACGGGACTAGCGGGAGCTACGAGCAGTACTTC. Translated: CASSSHGTSGSYEQYF.